One sample yielded the 14 T cell receptor beta chains listed below, sequenced in a study of blood T cell repertoires in COVID-19. Profiling relied on immunoSEQ multiplex PCR, and the TCRdb table lists in-frame clones only, not all of them. The data hold some 140,000 clones, with more than 75% observed a single time. Sequenced material: peripheral blood. The source is a man older than 75 with acute or convalescent COVID-19.

V and J are TRBV28 and TRBJ1-1; 8 nucleotides match TRBD1. Germline assignment: CDR1 MDHEN and CDR2 SYDVKM. V trimming: 6 bases; J trimming: 4 bases; junction bases outside the gene matches: 7. The CDR3 is 14 amino acids. The CDR3 here is CASRGQGSRTEAFF. In DNA, the CDR3 is TGTGCCAGCAGAGGACAGGGATCTCGCACTGAAGCTTTCTTT. The whole variable domain, remainder taken from reference TRBV28 and TRBJ1-1, is DVKVTQSSRYLVKRTGEKVFLECVQDMDHENMFWYRQDPGLGLRLIYFSYDVKMKEKGDIPEGYSVSREKKERFSLILESASTNQTSMYLCASRGQGSRTEAFFGQGTRLTVV.

The chain couples TRBV10-3 to TRBJ2-2; 9 nucleotides align to TRBD1. CDR1 is ENHRY, CDR2 SYGVKD, per germline. The CDR3 contains 14 residues. After removal of 8 bases from V and 5 bases from J, the junction contained 6 bases not matched to a gene. The CDR3 DNA reads as TGTGCCATCCTTGAGGGGACAGGGACCGGGGAGCTGTTTTTT. This codes for CAILEGTGTGELFF.

The chain couples TRBV6-5 to TRBJ1-4; TRBD1 matches at 10 bases. The CDR3 contains 14 residues. V was pared by 2 bases and J by 8 bases, with 2 bases of the junction left unmatched. The germline V gene has CDR1 MNHEY and CDR2 SVGAGI. The CDR3 DNA sequence: TGTGCCAGCAGTTACGGGACAGGGGACGAAAAACTGTTTTTT. As protein: CASSYGTGDEKLFF.

This clone occurred a few times. The chain couples TRBV11-3 to TRBJ2-2; D not certain. The germline V gene has CDR1 SGHNT and CDR2 YENEEA. This CDR3 has 13 residues. The germline V and J ends were trimmed by 2 bases and 6 bases, with 7 bases remaining between them. CDR3 nucleotide sequence: TGTGCCAGCAGCTTACAGTTTCCCGGGGAGCTGTTTTTT. Protein: CASSLQFPGELFF.

This clone was observed once. The rearrangement joins TRBV4-3 to TRBJ1-2, with TRBD1 matching over 7 bases. With V trimmed by 0 bases and J by 7 bases, 8 bases remained unmatched. The germline gives CDR1 LGHNA, CDR2 YSLEER. This CDR3 has 15 amino acids. CDR3 coding DNA: TGCGCCAGCAGCCAAGATTCGACAGGGTTCCGTGGCTACACCTTC. Protein sequence: CASSQDSTGFRGYTF.

This chain connects TRBV2 to TRBJ2-7; D is possibly TRBD2 (5 bases). The CDR3 has 14 residues. Trimming stripped 7 bases from V and 1 base from J, with 14 bases between. Germline CDR1 and CDR2: SNHLY and FYNNEI. CDR3 nucleotides: TGTGCCAGCACCGAGGGCAGGCGATCCTACGAGCAGTACTTC. It translates to CASTEGRRSYEQYF.

This clone was recorded a few times. The chain employs TRBV6-6 and TRBJ1-1; D is ambiguous. The CDR3 is 13 amino acids. V was shortened by 6 bases and J by 6 bases, with 14 bases between the two germline ends. CDR1 MNHNY and CDR2 SVGAGI come from the germline V gene (reference sequence). This CDR3 reads CASSLSGSPEAFF. CDR3 bases: TGTGCCAGCAGCCTTAGCGGGTCCCCTGAAGCTTTCTTT.

The chain carries TRBV10-3 and TRBJ2-3; 9 bases map to TRBD1. Germline V CDR1 and CDR2: ENHRY, SYGVKD. The CDR3 has 16 residues. V trimming: 3 bases; J trimming: 3 bases; junction bases outside the gene matches: 7. In DNA, the CDR3 is TGTGCCATCAGTGACGCGGGACAGGGAACGACAGATACGCAGTATTTT. Its translation: CAISDAGQGTTDTQYF.

The DNA for the CDR3 is TGTGCCAGCTCACCCCAGCGGGGGGTTTACAATGAGCAGTTCTTC. Protein sequence: CASSPQRGVYNEQFF. V gene TRBV18 combines with J gene TRBJ2-1; 9 bases map to TRBD2. The CDR3 extends over 15 amino acids. Trimming took 3 bases from V and 4 from J; bases not matched to a gene: 4. From germline, CDR1 is KGHSH and CDR2 LQKENI.

This clone was seen more than once but under ten times. This chain links TRBV5-1 with TRBJ1-6; 10 positions match TRBD1. J gave up 7 bases and V 4 bases, and 5 bases lay outside the gene matches. Looked up from germline, CDR1 is SGHRS and CDR2 is YFSETQ. This CDR3 spans 15 amino acids. Here the CDR3 reads CASSGETGGNSPLHF. In DNA, the CDR3 is TGCGCCAGCAGCGGGGAGACAGGGGGCAATTCACCCCTCCACTTT.

The chain combines TRBV5-6 with TRBJ1-2, with D uncertain. The V and J ends lost 3 bases and 5 bases respectively, with 14 bases between them. This CDR3 contains 14 residues. Germline V CDR1 and CDR2: SGHDT, YYEEEE. The CDR3 region has the DNA TGTGCCAGCAGCTCAAGCCGGACGGGATATGGCTACACCTTC. This sequence encodes CASSSSRTGYGYTF.

The V gene is TRBV6-1, the J gene TRBJ2-7; 9 bases agree with TRBD1. Trimming at V came to 4 bases and at J to 2 bases, leaving 9 bases not matched to a gene. This CDR3 has 16 amino acids. Germline-derived CDR1 and CDR2 are MNHNS and SASEGT. The CDR3 region is CASSVTGGVTPYEQYF. The CDR3 bases are TGTGCCAGCAGTGTAACAGGGGGCGTCACGCCCTACGAGCAGTACTTC.

The chain recombines TRBV5-1 with TRBJ1-6; no clear D gene. Germline loops: CDR1 SGHRS, CDR2 YFSETQ. The CDR3 loop spans 15 amino acids. V lost 5 bases and J 0 bases, leaving 9 bases between the germline ends. CDR3 sequence (DNA): TGCGCCAGCAGGGTCTCCAGCTCCTATAATTCACCCCTCCACTTT. This encodes CASRVSSSYNSPLHF.

This clone was recorded at least ten times. V and J are TRBV18 and TRBJ2-4; 7 bases match TRBD1. The CDR3 runs 16 residues. The trim removed 5 bases at V and 9 bases at J, leaving 16 bases unmatched. Germline V gene data show CDR1 as KGHSH and CDR2 as LQKENI. The CDR3 DNA reads as TGTGCCAGCTCATTCTGGACAGGATGGGTAGATGGCATTCAGTACTTC. Translated: CASSFWTGWVDGIQYF.